Detailed here is one TCR beta chain. Its antigen is still unknown. Unique molecular identifiers (one per individual cDNA molecule) were attached. TCRdb independently ran MiXCR on the 5' RACE reads; one entry per CDR3 protein. The profile shows roughly 60,000 distinct CDR3 sequences, about 12% of them singletons. The data derive from a study of early T cells in non-severe SARS-CoV-2 infection. Study at large: With bulk RNA from unsorted whole blood as input, sequencing yielded unpaired chains. Study conclusions and caveats: Matching results from VDJdb favored anti-spike CD8 responses, leaving private and CD4 specificities undetected.

V was pared by 3 bases and J by 0 bases, with 7 bases of the junction left unmatched. CDR3 size: 16 residues. The V gene's germline CDR1 is SGHNT and CDR2 YYREEE (reference sequence). Sequenced input: whole blood. The sequence was obtained from an adult who was a healthcare worker with PCR-confirmed SARS-CoV-2 infection or an uninfected control (not recorded which). The chain has TRBV5-4 and TRBJ2-7; 9 nucleotides align to TRBD1. CDR3 DNA: TGTGCCAGCAGCTCACCGGGACAGGGCTTCTCCTACGAGCAGTACTTC. This encodes CASSSPGQGFSYEQYF.